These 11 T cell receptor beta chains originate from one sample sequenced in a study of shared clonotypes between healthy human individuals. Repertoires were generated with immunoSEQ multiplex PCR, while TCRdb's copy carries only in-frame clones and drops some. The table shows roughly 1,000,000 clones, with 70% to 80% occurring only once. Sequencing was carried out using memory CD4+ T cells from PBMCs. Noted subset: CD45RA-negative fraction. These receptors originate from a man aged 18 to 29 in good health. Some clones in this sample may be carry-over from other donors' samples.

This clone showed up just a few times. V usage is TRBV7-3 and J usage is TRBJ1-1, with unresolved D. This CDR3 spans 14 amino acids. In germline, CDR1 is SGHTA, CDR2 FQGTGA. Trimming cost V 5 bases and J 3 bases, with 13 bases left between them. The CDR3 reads CASSVTPLDTEAFF. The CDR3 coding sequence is TGTGCCAGCAGCGTCACTCCGTTGGACACTGAAGCTTTCTTT.

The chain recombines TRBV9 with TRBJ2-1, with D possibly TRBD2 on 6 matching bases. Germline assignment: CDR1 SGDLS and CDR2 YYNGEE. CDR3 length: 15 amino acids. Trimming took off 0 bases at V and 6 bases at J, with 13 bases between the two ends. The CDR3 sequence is CASSVAGLRGNEQFF. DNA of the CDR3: TGTGCCAGCAGCGTAGCTGGACTACGCGGCAATGAGCAGTTCTTC.

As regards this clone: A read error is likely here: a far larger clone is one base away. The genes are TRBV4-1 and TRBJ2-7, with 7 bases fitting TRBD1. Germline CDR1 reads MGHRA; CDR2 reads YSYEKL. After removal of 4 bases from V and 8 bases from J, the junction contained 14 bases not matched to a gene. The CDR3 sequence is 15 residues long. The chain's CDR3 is CASSPGQWGDSKQYF. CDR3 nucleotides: TGCGCCAGCAGCCCGGGACAGTGGGGAGATTCGAAGCAGTACTTC.

CDR3 bases: TGTGCCAGCAGTTTATGGGCAGGGGCGGAAGAGACCCAGTACTTC. Residues: CASSLWAGAEETQYF. This sequence joins TRBV28 and TRBJ2-5; D possibly corresponds to TRBD1 (6 bases). Germline V CDR1 and CDR2: MDHEN, SYDVKM. CDR3 length equals 15 residues. Trimming removed 0 bases from V and 3 bases from J, with 11 bases in between.

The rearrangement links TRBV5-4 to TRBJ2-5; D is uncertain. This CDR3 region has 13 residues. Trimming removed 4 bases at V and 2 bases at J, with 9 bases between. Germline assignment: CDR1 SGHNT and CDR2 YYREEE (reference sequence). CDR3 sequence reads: CASSVDLQETQYF. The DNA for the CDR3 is TGTGCCAGCAGCGTCGACCTTCAAGAGACCCAGTACTTC.

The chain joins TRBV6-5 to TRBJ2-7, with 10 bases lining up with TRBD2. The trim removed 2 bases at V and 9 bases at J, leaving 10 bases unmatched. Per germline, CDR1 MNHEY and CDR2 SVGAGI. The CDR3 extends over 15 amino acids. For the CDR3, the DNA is TGTGCCAGCAGTTACGGGAGGCTAGCGGGAGTCGGGCAGTACTTC. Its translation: CASSYGRLAGVGQYF.

Here the CDR3 DNA reads TGTGCCAGCAGCCCATCCTGGGGCAGGAACACTGAAGCTTTCTTT. Amino acid sequence: CASSPSWGRNTEAFF. The genes are TRBV7-2 and TRBJ1-1; D is perhaps TRBD1 (5 bases). The CDR3 has 15 residues. V shed 5 bases and J shed 1 base, with 14 bases lying between them. Germline V lookup: CDR1 SGHTA, CDR2 FQGNSA.

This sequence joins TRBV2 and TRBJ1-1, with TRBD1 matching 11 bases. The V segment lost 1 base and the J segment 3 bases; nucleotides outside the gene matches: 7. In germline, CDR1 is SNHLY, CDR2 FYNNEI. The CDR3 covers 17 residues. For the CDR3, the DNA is TGTGCCAGCAGTGAAGGGACAGGGGGCGCGGGATACACTGAAGCTTTCTTT. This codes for CASSEGTGGAGYTEAFF.

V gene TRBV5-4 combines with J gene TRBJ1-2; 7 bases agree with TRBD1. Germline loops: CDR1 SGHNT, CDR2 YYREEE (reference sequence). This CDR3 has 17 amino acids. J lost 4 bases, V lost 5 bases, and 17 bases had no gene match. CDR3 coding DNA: TGTGCCAGCAGTTCCGGGACAGTGGATATCAAGGGCTATGGCTACACCTTC. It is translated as CASSSGTVDIKGYGYTF.

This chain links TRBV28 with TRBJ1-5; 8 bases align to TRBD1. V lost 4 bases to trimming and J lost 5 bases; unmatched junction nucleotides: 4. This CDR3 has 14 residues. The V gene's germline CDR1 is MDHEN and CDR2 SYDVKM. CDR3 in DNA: TGTGCCAGCAGTTCACTACAGGGGGATCAGCCCCAGCATTTT. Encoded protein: CASSSLQGDQPQHF.

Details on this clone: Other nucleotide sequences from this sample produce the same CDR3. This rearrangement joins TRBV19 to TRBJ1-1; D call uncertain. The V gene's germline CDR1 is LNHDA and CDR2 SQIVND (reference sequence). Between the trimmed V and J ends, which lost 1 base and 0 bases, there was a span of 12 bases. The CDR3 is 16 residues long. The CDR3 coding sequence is TGTGCCAGTAGTATAGGTGGTCGGCAGATGAACACTGAAGCTTTCTTT. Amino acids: CASSIGGRQMNTEAFF.